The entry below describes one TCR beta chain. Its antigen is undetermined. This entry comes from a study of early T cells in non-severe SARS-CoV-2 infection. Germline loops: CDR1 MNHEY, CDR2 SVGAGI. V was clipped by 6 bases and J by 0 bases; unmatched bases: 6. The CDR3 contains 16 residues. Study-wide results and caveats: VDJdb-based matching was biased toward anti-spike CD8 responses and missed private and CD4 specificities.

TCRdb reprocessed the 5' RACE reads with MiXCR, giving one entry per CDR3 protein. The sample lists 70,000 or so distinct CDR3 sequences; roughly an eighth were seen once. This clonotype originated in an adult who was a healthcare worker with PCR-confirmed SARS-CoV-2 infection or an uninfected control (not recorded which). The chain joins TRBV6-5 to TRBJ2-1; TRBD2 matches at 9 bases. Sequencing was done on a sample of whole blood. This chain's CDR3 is CASRKLSGGSYNEQFF. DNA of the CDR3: TGTGCCAGCAGGAAACTTAGCGGGGGCTCCTACAATGAGCAGTTCTTC.